This T cell receptor beta chain is drawn from a study of cytomegalovirus exposure and HLA in healthy donors. Whole-study results and caveats: Upon later analysis, HLA-associated TCR beta chains proved more clonally expanded than other, equally common chains.

Everyone who donated was a healthy bone marrow donor. The PCR had 60 Vbeta and 13 Jbeta primers. Some clones are missing from TCRdb's copy, which holds only in-frame ones; the method was immunoSEQ multiplex PCR. In the table there are more than 40,000 clones, about 85% of which are singletons. Per the germline V gene, CDR1 is MNHNY and CDR2 is SVGAGI (reference sequence). The CDR3 loop spans 13 amino acids. V was clipped by 2 bases and J by 11 bases, with 15 bases between them. About this clone itself: Its antigen is still unknown.

The receptor's source is a man between 50 and 59 years old in good health and CMV-seronegative. This chain connects TRBV6-6 to TRBJ2-5, with TRBD2 as a possible D gene (5 bases). Sequenced material: PBMCs. The CDR3 DNA reads as TGTGCCAGCAGTTACCGTGCAGCCCCGGGGCAGTACTTC. Translated: CASSYRAAPGQYF.